This T cell receptor beta chain originates from a study of shared clonotypes between healthy human individuals. At the level of the study: CD8 memory received one plate per donor, CD8 naive two, CD4 memory three and CD4 naive three.

Clones were sequenced by immunoSEQ multiplex PCR, and TCRdb holds only the in-frame ones, with some missing. The profile shows roughly 1,500,000 clones, 97% to 99% of them singletons. Details on this clone: The antigen is undetermined.

The study's findings and limits: Four donors shared approximately 5% of their naive CD4 clonotypes.

Negatively enriched CD4+ T cells were divided by CD45RA into naive and memory. This CDR3 spans 14 amino acids. The V segment lost 6 bases and the J segment 7 bases; nucleotides outside the gene matches: 3. Germline values: CDR1 MNHNS, CDR2 SASEGT. The source of this sequence is a young man in good health. Sequences were obtained from naive CD4+ T cells sorted from blood. Subset given: CD45RA+ positively selected. This chain joins TRBV6-1 and TRBJ1-6, with 10 bases lining up with TRBD1. The DNA of the CDR3 is TGTGCCAGCAGAGAGACAGGGGGCAATTCACCCCTCCACTTT. Its protein is CASRETGGNSPLHF.